This TCR beta chain was sequenced during a study of T-cell memory formation after mild COVID-19. This clonotype has only a few counts. Its target is not known. Each CDR3 protein is one row after TCRdb ran MiXCR on the 5' RACE reads. Of around 470,000 distinct CDR3 sequences listed, around 19% are singletons. The germline V gene encodes CDR1 MDHEN and CDR2 SYDVKM. V shed 6 bases and J 5 bases; nucleotides not matched to a gene: 11. The CDR3 totals 16 residues. General study findings and limits: Some clones that responded were present in memory (sampled pre-infection), which suggests cross-reactive memory joined.

This TCR came from an adult woman who had mild COVID-19 (a few samples of this study predate the infection). Cell type and time point are not known. Sequencing input: PBMCs or a T cell subset sorted from them (not recorded which). J is TRBJ2-1 and V is TRBV28, with 9 bases lining up with TRBD1. This chain's CDR3 is CASRPPPGQGNNEQFF. CDR3 in DNA: TGTGCCAGCAGGCCACCCCCGGGACAGGGAAACAATGAGCAGTTCTTC.